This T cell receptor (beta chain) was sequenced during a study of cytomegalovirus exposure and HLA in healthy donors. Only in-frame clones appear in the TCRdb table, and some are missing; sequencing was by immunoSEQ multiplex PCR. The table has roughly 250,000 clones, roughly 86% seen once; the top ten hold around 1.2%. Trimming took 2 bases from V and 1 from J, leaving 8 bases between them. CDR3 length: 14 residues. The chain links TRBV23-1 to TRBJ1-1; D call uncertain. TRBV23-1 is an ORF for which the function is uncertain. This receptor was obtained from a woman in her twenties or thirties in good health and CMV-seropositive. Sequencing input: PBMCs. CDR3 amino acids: CASSQRTTNTEAFF. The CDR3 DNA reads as TGCGCCAGCAGTCAAAGGACTACGAACACTGAAGCTTTCTTT.